This T cell receptor beta chain was captured in a study of T cell responses to AZD1222 COVID-19 vaccine. Only in-frame clones appear in the TCRdb table, and some are missing; sequencing was by immunoSEQ multiplex PCR. The sample has 150,000 to 200,000 clones, 80% to 90% seen once. The CDR3 has 15 amino acids. Trimming took 4 bases from V and 0 from J, leaving 12 bases between them. CDR1 is SGHDN and CDR2 is FVKESK in the germline V gene. The sequences come from peripheral blood, collected on day 0 of AZD1222 vaccination. The genes are TRBV14 and TRBJ1-1, with a tentative D call TRBD1 (5 bases). This clonotype was sampled from an adult in good health. Here the CDR3 reads CASSRLTGLNTEAFF. CDR3 sequence (DNA): TGTGCCAGCAGCCGACTCACAGGACTGAACACTGAAGCTTTCTTT. Variable domain in full (rest from reference TRBV14 and TRBJ1-1): EAGVTQFPSHSVIEKGQTVTLRCDPISGHDNLYWYRRVMGKEIKFLLHFVKESKQDESGMPNNRFLAERTGGTYSTLKVQPAELEDSGVYFCASSRLTGLNTEAFFGQGTRLTVV.